These 22 T cell receptor beta chains were all obtained from the same sample, sequenced in a study of T cells after yellow fever vaccination. One entry per CDR3 protein, called by TCRdb with MiXCR from the 5' RACE reads. This table holds about 320,000 distinct CDR3 sequences, roughly 7% found once. Source: PBMCs, taken more than 40 days after the first yellow fever vaccination. These receptors originate from a man in his late teens or twenties who received the YFV17D yellow fever vaccine.

This clonotype was seen more than once but under ten times. The genes are TRBV20-1 and TRBJ2-5; 10 bases are a match to TRBD2. The germline V gene encodes CDR1 DFQATT and CDR2 SNEGSKA (reference sequence). V was clipped by 0 bases and J by 4 bases; unmatched bases: 14. This CDR3 comprises 18 residues. The CDR3 nucleotides read TGCAGTGCTAGAGATCGAGTGACGCCGGGACTAGCGCGAGAGACCCAGTACTTC. The encoded protein is CSARDRVTPGLARETQYF.

The chain joins TRBV12-3 or TRBV12-4 to TRBJ1-6; D not resolved. The CDR3 is made up of 12 amino acids. The V and J ends lost 3 bases and 11 bases respectively, with 8 bases between them. The CDR3 here is CASSFSGTPLHF. In DNA, the CDR3 is TGTGCCAGCAGTTTTTCGGGGACACCCCTCCACTTT.

In this sample, this clonotype turned up a few times. This chain uses TRBV10-3 with TRBJ1-1; a weak D match, TRBD1 (6 bases). From germline, CDR1 is ENHRY and CDR2 SYGVKD. Trimming removed 4 bases from V and 3 bases from J, with 12 bases in between. The CDR3 covers 14 residues. For the CDR3, the DNA is TGTGCCATCAGTGCCGAGGGGGGTCACACTGAAGCTTTCTTT. This sequence encodes CAISAEGGHTEAFF.

This clonotype was seen only a few times. The V gene is TRBV20-1, the J gene TRBJ1-4; D is unclear. The CDR3 extends over 16 amino acids. In germline, CDR1 is DFQATT, CDR2 SNEGSKA (reference sequence). V dropped 0 bases and J dropped 7 bases, with 18 bases sitting between them. The CDR3 spells CSARDSLGHRGEKLFF. DNA of the CDR3: TGCAGTGCTAGAGATTCGCTCGGCCATCGGGGTGAAAAACTGTTTTTT.

This sequence joins TRBV4-3 and TRBJ2-5; TRBD2 is a possible D gene (5 bases). The CDR3 spans 15 residues. V dropped 4 bases and J dropped 2 bases, with 14 bases sitting between them. The germline gives CDR1 LGHNA, CDR2 YSLEER. The CDR3 loop is CASSRGNSIQETQYF. CDR3 DNA: TGCGCCAGCAGCCGAGGGAATTCAATTCAAGAGACCCAGTACTTC.

This clonotype has more than one count but fewer than ten. The V and J genes are TRBV5-1 and TRBJ2-3; no firm D call. Germline loops: CDR1 SGHRS, CDR2 YFSETQ. CDR3 size: 14 residues. The germline V and J ends were trimmed by 4 bases and 0 bases, with 9 bases remaining between them. The CDR3 nucleotides read TGCGCCAGCAGCCCGGATGGTAGCACAGATACGCAGTATTTT. It encodes CASSPDGSTDTQYF. The full variable domain, its missing parts supplied by reference TRBV5-1 and TRBJ2-3, is KAGVTQTPRYLIKTRGQQVTLSCSPISGHRSVSWYQQTPGQGLQFLFEYFSETQRNKGNFPGRFSGRQFSNSRSEMNVSTLELGDSALYLCASSPDGSTDTQYFGPGTRLTVL.

This clonotype occurred many times. The gene calls are TRBV28 and TRBJ2-3; 8 positions match TRBD2. This CDR3 is built from 16 residues. Per the germline V gene, CDR1 is MDHEN and CDR2 is SYDVKM. V lost 6 bases, J lost 0 bases, and 8 bases stayed unmatched. The CDR3 spells CASSLAGLDSTDTQYF. The CDR3 nucleotides read TGTGCCAGCAGCTTAGCGGGGTTGGATAGCACAGATACGCAGTATTTT. Drawing the rest from reference TRBV28 and TRBJ2-3, the complete variable domain is DVKVTQSSRYLVKRTGEKVFLECVQDMDHENMFWYRQDPGLGLRLIYFSYDVKMKEKGDIPEGYSVSREKKERFSLILESASTNQTSMYLCASSLAGLDSTDTQYFGPGTRLTVL.

CDR3: CASSYATGGGLGGYTF. The DNA of the CDR3 is TGTGCCAGCAGTTACGCCACAGGGGGCGGTTTAGGTGGCTACACCTTC. The chain is built from TRBV6-5 and TRBJ1-2; 9 bases match TRBD1. V was clipped by 2 bases and J by 7 bases; unmatched bases: 11. This CDR3 has 16 amino acids. Looked up from germline, CDR1 is MNHEY and CDR2 is SVGAGI.

This clonotype was detected ten times or more. This chain's CDR3 is CASSLGGQGAYEQYF. DNA of the CDR3: TGTGCCAGCAGCTTAGGGGGACAGGGGGCCTACGAGCAGTACTTC. This chain uses TRBV7-2 with TRBJ2-7, with 11 nucleotides matching TRBD1. The CDR3 sequence is 15 residues long. Germline-derived CDR1 and CDR2 are SGHTA and FQGNSA. The J segment lost 2 bases and the V segment lost 1 base, leaving 1 base of the junction unmatched.

This clonotype came up many times. The V gene is TRBV11-3, the J gene TRBJ2-2, with TRBD2 identical over 11 bases. The CDR3 is 14 residues long. Losses at the gene ends were 5 bases for V and 7 bases for J; bases not matched to a gene: 3. Germline assignment: CDR1 SGHNT and CDR2 YENEEA. CDR3 in DNA: TGTGCCAGCAGCGGGGGACTAGCGGACGGGGAGCTGTTTTTT. It specifies CASSGGLADGELFF.

This clonotype was seen more than once but under ten times. The chain joins TRBV2 to TRBJ1-3, with D possibly being TRBD1 (5 bases). This CDR3 is 13 amino acids long. Germline values: CDR1 SNHLY, CDR2 FYNNEI. The ends were cut back, 6 bases at V and 4 bases at J, with 10 bases in the middle. CDR3: CASREGRGNTIYF. The CDR3 DNA follows: TGTGCCAGCAGAGAGGGGAGAGGAAACACCATATATTTT.

This clonotype was counted a few times. The chain combines TRBV12-3 or TRBV12-4 with TRBJ1-6, with D hard to call. CDR3 length equals 19 residues. V was shortened by 2 bases and J by 0 bases, with 17 bases between the two germline ends. CDR3 in DNA: TGTGCCAGCAGTTTATGGGTCAGGTTACCAAGCTCCTATAATTCACCCCTCCACTTT. Its translation: CASSLWVRLPSSYNSPLHF.

This clonotype has at least ten counts. The rearrangement uses TRBV28 and TRBJ2-7; D is uncertain. CDR3 size: 13 residues. In germline, CDR1 is MDHEN, CDR2 SYDVKM. Trimming left V 3 bases short and J 6 bases short, with 12 bases between. CDR3 nucleotides: TGTGCCAGCAGTTTGGTCCAAGGCCCCGAGCAGTACGTC. It specifies CASSLVQGPEQYV.

The chain carries TRBV20-1 and TRBJ1-4; D is undetermined. Germline CDR1 is DFQATT and CDR2 is SNEGSKA (reference sequence). V lost 6 bases and J lost 8, with 10 bases in between. The length of the CDR3 is 11 residues. CDR3 residues: CSAHGYEKLFF. The CDR3 DNA sequence: TGCAGTGCCCATGGATACGAAAAACTGTTTTTT.

This clonotype was detected a few times. The chain combines TRBV27 with TRBJ2-1, with a weak D call TRBD1 (6 bases). The CDR3 consists of 17 residues. The germline V gene encodes CDR1 MNHEY and CDR2 SMNVEV (reference sequence). V was trimmed by 5 bases and J by 1 base, leaving 18 bases between them. The CDR3 nucleotides read TGTGCCAGCAGTACTTCTCAGGACAGTAGTTCCTACAATGAGCAGTTCTTC. This sequence encodes CASSTSQDSSSYNEQFF.

This clonotype was seen a few times. The chain links TRBV6-5 to TRBJ2-2, with D unresolved. This CDR3 spans 14 amino acids. Looked up from germline, CDR1 is MNHEY and CDR2 is SVGAGI. V was cut by 2 bases and J by 1 base, with 5 bases left in between. The DNA of the CDR3 is TGTGCCAGCAGTTACAACAGGAACACCGGGGAGCTGTTTTTT. It specifies CASSYNRNTGELFF.

Remarks on this clonotype: Germline and junction disagree at one end, which may indicate a read error. The chain has TRBV29-1 and TRBJ2-3; 10 bases line up with TRBD2. CDR3 size: 13 residues. CDR1 and CDR2 from the germline V gene are SQVTM and ANQGSEA. The CDR3 DNA reads TGCAGCGCCAGCACCAGCGGGGGGGATACGCGGTATTTT. Translating gives CSASTSGGDTRYF.

This clonotype has ten or more counts. The rearrangement joins TRBV5-1 to TRBJ2-2; D might be TRBD1 (5 bases). The CDR3 is 15 amino acids. Per the germline V gene, CDR1 is SGHRS and CDR2 is YFSETQ. V lost 2 bases and J 1 base, leaving 9 bases between the germline ends. The CDR3 loop reads CASSFSTGNTGELFF. The CDR3 coding sequence is TGCGCCAGCAGCTTTTCTACAGGGAACACCGGGGAGCTGTTTTTT.

The chain employs TRBV20-1 and TRBJ1-6; D is unclear. There are 15 residues in the CDR3. V was clipped by 1 base and J by 3 bases, with 10 bases between them. Looked up from germline, CDR1 is DFQATT and CDR2 is SNEGSKA (reference sequence). CDR3 loop: CSARVSSIYNSPLHF. CDR3 sequence (DNA): TGCAGTGCTAGAGTTAGCAGTATCTATAATTCACCCCTCCACTTT.

This clonotype was picked up a small number of times. The chain is built from TRBV18 and TRBJ2-3; the match to TRBD1 covers 7 bases. V lost 4 bases to trimming and J lost 3 bases; unmatched junction nucleotides: 10. CDR3 length: 16 amino acids. Germline assignment: CDR1 KGHSH and CDR2 LQKENI. The CDR3 spells CASSQRTGVVTDTQYF. CDR3 DNA: TGTGCCAGCTCACAGCGAACAGGGGTCGTTACAGATACGCAGTATTTT.

This chain connects TRBV18 to TRBJ1-1; the D is unclear. The CDR3 is 12 residues long. Trimming stripped 2 bases from V and 8 bases from J, with 9 bases between. Germline assignment: CDR1 KGHSH and CDR2 LQKENI. The CDR3 coding sequence is TGTGCCAGCTCACCAAGTGGGGTAGAAGCTTTCTTT. As protein: CASSPSGVEAFF.

This clonotype was found a few times. The chain has TRBV28 and TRBJ2-5; D gene uncertain. V dropped 6 bases and J dropped 5 bases, with 7 bases sitting between them. Germline V gene sequence: CDR1 MDHEN, CDR2 SYDVKM. This CDR3 has 11 residues. CDR3 DNA: TGTGCCAGCAGGTGGTCTGAGACCCAGTACTTC. It translates to CASRWSETQYF.